The 10 T cell receptor beta chains listed next were all sequenced from one sample in a study of blood T cell repertoires in COVID-19. Profiled with immunoSEQ multiplex PCR; TCRdb holds only in-frame clones, not every one. This table holds tens of thousands of clones, less than 80% found once. The sample consisted of peripheral blood. Receptors originate from a man aged 55 to 70 with active or convalescent COVID-19.

V gene TRBV6-5 combines with J gene TRBJ2-7; a weak D match, TRBD1 (5 bases). The CDR3 runs 15 residues. The germline CDR1 and CDR2 sequences are MNHEY and SVGAGI. V lost 2 bases and J 0 bases, leaving 11 bases between the germline ends. CDR3 in DNA: TGTGCCAGCAGTTACGTAGACAGATCCTCCTACGAGCAGTACTTC. It specifies CASSYVDRSSYEQYF.

The CDR3 DNA sequence: TGTGCCAGCAGCCAAGCTGGGGCCAATTCACCCCTCCACTTT. This translates into CASSQAGANSPLHF. The rearrangement joins TRBV14 to TRBJ1-6, with D tentatively TRBD1 (5 bases). The germline V gene has CDR1 SGHDN and CDR2 FVKESK. Trimming stripped 1 base from V and 7 bases from J, with 8 bases between. CDR3 length equals 14 residues.

The chain links TRBV30 to TRBJ1-2; possible D gene TRBD1, 6 bases. CDR1 is GTSNPN, CDR2 SVGIG, per germline (reference sequence). The V end lost 8 bases, the J end lost 8 bases, and 21 bases lay between the germline ends. CDR3 length equals 13 residues. CDR3 residues: CATWTDIWRGYTF. The CDR3 bases are TGTGCCACATGGACAGATATATGGAGGGGCTACACCTTC.

The chain combines TRBV5-5 with TRBJ2-7; D remains unclear. In germline, CDR1 is SGHKS, CDR2 YYEKEE (reference sequence). Trimming removed 0 bases at V and 3 bases at J, with 7 bases between. This CDR3 has 13 residues. CDR3 in DNA: TGTGCCAGCAGCTTGGTTTCGGGCTACGAGCAGTACTTC. The encoded protein is CASSLVSGYEQYF.

The CDR3 protein is CAISEDRGQNSPLHF. The DNA for the CDR3 is TGTGCCATCAGTGAGGACAGGGGGCAAAATTCACCCCTCCACTTT. The chain uses TRBV10-3 and TRBJ1-6, with TRBD1 matching over 10 bases. V lost 2 bases to trimming and J lost 7 bases; unmatched junction nucleotides: 2. The CDR3 has 15 residues. Per germline, CDR1 ENHRY and CDR2 SYGVKD.

V and J are TRBV30 and TRBJ2-3; TRBD2 is a possible D gene (5 bases). CDR3 length: 12 amino acids. The V gene lost 4 bases and the J gene lost 4 bases, with 9 bases spanning the gap. The germline V gene encodes CDR1 GTSNPN and CDR2 SVGIG (reference sequence). CDR3 loop: CAWTGGADTQYF. For the CDR3, the DNA is TGTGCCTGGACTGGAGGCGCAGATACGCAGTATTTT. The full variable domain, completed using reference TRBV30 and TRBJ2-3, is SQTIHQWPATLVQPVGSPLSLECTVEGTSNPNLYWYRQAAGRGLQLLFYSVGIGQISSEVPQNLSASRPQDRQFILSSKKLLLSDSGFYLCAWTGGADTQYFGPGTRLTVL.

The gene calls are TRBV10-3 and TRBJ1-6; 8 nucleotides agree with TRBD1. V lost 0 bases, J lost 5 bases, and 6 bases stayed unmatched. The germline CDR1 and CDR2 sequences are ENHRY and SYGVKD. CDR3 length equals 17 residues. The CDR3 bases are TGTGCCATCAGTGAGTCTTTTGGACAGGGAAATAATTCACCCCTCCACTTT. The encoded protein is CAISESFGQGNNSPLHF.

The chain employs TRBV27 and TRBJ2-6, with D uncertain. V was clipped by 0 bases and J by 4 bases, with 4 bases between them. The germline CDR1 and CDR2 sequences are MNHEY and SMNVEV (reference sequence). This CDR3 is 14 amino acids long. The CDR3 sequence is CASSLSAGANVLTF. CDR3 bases: TGTGCCAGCAGTTTATCGGCCGGGGCCAACGTCCTGACTTTC.

This chain connects TRBV6-6 to TRBJ1-5, with D possibly matching TRBD1 (5 bases). Trimming left V 3 bases short and J 3 bases short, with 12 bases between. CDR3 length: 15 residues. Germline lookup yields CDR1 MNHNY and CDR2 SVGAGI (reference sequence). This CDR3 reads CASSYSGPFNQPQHF. The DNA of the CDR3 is TGTGCCAGCAGTTATTCAGGGCCTTTCAATCAGCCCCAGCATTTT.

The chain recombines TRBV5-1 with TRBJ1-4; D not certain. Germline V lookup: CDR1 SGHRS, CDR2 YFSETQ. CDR3 size: 14 residues. V lost 2 bases and J lost 3, with 8 bases in between. This CDR3 is CASSLSGPNEKLFF. As DNA, the CDR3 is TGCGCCAGCAGCTTAAGCGGGCCTAATGAAAAACTGTTTTTT.